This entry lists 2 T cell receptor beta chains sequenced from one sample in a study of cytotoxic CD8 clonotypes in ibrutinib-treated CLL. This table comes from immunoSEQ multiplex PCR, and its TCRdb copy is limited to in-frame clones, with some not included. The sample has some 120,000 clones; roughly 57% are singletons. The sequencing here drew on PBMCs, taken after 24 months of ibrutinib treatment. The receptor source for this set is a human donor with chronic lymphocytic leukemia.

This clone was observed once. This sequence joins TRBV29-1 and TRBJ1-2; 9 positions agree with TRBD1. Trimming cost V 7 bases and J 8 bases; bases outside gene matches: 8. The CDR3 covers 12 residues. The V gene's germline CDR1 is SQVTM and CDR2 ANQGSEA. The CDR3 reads CSATGTGRGYTF. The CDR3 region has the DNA TGCAGCGCTACCGGGACAGGGCGAGGCTACACCTTC.

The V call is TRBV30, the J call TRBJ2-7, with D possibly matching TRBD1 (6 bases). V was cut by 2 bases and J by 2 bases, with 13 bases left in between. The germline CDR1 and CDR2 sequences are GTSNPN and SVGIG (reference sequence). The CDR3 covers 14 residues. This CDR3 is CAWSLQGPPYEQYF. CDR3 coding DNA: TGTGCCTGGAGTCTACAGGGCCCTCCCTACGAGCAGTACTTC.